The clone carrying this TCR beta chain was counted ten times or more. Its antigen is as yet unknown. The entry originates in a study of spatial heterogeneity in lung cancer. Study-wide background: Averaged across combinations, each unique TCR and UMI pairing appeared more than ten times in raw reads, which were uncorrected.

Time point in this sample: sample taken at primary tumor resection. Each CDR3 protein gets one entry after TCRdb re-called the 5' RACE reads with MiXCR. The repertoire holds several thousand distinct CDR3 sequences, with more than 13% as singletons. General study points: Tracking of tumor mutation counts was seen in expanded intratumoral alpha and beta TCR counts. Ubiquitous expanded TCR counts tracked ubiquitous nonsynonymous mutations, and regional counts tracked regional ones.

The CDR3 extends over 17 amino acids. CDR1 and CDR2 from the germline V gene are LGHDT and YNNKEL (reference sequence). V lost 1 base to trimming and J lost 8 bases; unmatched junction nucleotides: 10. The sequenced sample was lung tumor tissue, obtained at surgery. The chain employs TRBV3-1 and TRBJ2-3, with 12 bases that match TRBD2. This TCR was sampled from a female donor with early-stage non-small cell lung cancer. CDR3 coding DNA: TGTGCCAGCAGCCAAGTAGGGTCGACTAGCGGGGGTGTTACGCAGTATTTT. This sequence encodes CASSQVGSTSGGVTQYF.